This TCR beta chain was captured in a study of T cell responses to AZD1222 COVID-19 vaccine. Study-level points and caveats: Of spike-specific TCRs, nearly half reportedly target regions left unmutated in variants. In a largely white British group with more females than males, clonal diversity was possibly underestimated. Baseline serology detected seropositivity in only a handful of AZD1222 recipients. In all cases, repertoires were sampled only after the peak T cell response.

Sequencing used immunoSEQ multiplex PCR; TCRdb keeps in-frame clones, though not all of them. The repertoire holds 30,000 to 40,000 clones, with over 75% as singletons. Of note for this clone: Its cognate antigen is unknown.

The CDR3 runs to 16 residues. The V gene lost 0 bases and the J gene lost 1 base, with 14 bases spanning the gap. Germline lookup yields CDR1 SGHNT and CDR2 YYREEE (reference sequence). This specimen was peripheral blood, taken 28 days after the second AZD1222 dose. The source of this sequence is an adult who received the AZD1222 COVID-19 vaccine. The chain is built from TRBV5-4 and TRBJ2-7; either TRBD1 or TRBD2 may fit D (6 bases each). Here the CDR3 reads CASSLAGGGLSYEQYF. For the CDR3, the DNA is TGTGCCAGCAGCTTGGCCGGAGGGGGGCTGTCCTACGAGCAGTACTTC.